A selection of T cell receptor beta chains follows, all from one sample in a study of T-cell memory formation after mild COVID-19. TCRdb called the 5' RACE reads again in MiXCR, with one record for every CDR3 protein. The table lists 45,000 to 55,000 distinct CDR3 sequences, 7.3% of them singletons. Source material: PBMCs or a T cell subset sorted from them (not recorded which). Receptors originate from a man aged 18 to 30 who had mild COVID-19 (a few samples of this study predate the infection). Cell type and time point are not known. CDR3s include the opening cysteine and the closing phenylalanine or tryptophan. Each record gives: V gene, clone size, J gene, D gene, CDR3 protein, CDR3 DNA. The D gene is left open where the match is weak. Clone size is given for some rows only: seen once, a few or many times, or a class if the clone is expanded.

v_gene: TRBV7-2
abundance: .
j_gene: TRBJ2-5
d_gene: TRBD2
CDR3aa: CASSLARGSGETQYF
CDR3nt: TGTGCCAGCAGCTTAGCGCGAGGTAGCGGGGAGACCCAGTACTTC

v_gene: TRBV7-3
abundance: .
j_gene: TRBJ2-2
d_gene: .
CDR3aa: CASSSLGRGYTGELFF
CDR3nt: TGTGCCAGCAGCTCCCTCGGGAGAGGGTACACCGGGGAGCTGTTTTTT

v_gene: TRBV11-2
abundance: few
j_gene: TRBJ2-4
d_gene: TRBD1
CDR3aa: CASSQQGAANIQYF
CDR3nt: TGTGCCAGCAGCCAACAGGGGGCGGCGAACATTCAGTACTTC

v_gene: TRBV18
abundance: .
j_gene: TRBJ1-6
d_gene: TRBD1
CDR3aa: CASSPGQGVYSPLHF
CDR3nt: TGTGCCAGCTCGCCGGGACAGGGTGTTTATTCACCCCTCCACTTT

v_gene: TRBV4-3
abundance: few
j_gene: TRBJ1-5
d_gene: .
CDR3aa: CASSFLQGVQPQHF
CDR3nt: TGCGCCAGCAGCTTCCTCCAGGGCGTTCAGCCCCAGCATTTT

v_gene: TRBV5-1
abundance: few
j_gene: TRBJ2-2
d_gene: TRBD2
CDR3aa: CASSFLAGPANTGELFF
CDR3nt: TGCGCCAGCAGCTTCCTAGCGGGACCCGCGAACACCGGGGAGCTGTTTTTT

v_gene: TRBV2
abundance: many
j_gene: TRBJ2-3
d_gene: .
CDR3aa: CANGGTDTQYF
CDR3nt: TGTGCCAATGGGGGTACAGATACGCAGTATTTT

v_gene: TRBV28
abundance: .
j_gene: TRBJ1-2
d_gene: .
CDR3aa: CASSTHGTDYGYTF
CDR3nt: TGTGCCAGCAGTACCCACGGGACGGACTATGGCTACACCTTC

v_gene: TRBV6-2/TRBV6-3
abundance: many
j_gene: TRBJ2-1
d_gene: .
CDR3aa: CASSSQDSEQFF
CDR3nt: TGTGCCAGCAGTTCCCAGGACAGCGAGCAGTTCTTC

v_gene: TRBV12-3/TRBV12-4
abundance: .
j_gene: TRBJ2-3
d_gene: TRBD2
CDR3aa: CASAGLAGATDTQYF
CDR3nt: TGTGCCAGCGCGGGACTAGCGGGGGCCACAGATACGCAGTATTTT

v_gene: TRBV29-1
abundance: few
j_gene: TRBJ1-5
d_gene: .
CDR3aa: CSVEEQVGQPQHF
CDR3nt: TGCAGCGTTGAAGAACAGGTGGGTCAGCCCCAGCATTTT

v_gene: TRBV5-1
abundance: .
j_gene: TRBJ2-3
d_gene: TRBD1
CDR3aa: CASSSGTGAATTDTQYF
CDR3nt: TGCGCCAGCAGCTCCGGGACAGGGGCCGCCACTACAGATACGCAGTATTTT

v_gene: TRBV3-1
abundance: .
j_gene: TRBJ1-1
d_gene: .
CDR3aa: CASSQRSEAFF
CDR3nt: TGTGCCAGCAGCCAAAGGAGTGAAGCTTTCTTT

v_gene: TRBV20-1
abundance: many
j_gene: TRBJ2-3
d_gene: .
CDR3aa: CRGFSVGVGTDTQYF
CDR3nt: TGCAGAGGCTTTTCAGTAGGTGTCGGCACAGATACGCAGTATTTT

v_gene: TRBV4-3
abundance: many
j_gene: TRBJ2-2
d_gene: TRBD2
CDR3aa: CASSQDYSGGPPGELFF
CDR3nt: TGCGCCAGCAGCCAGGATTATAGCGGGGGGCCCCCCGGGGAGCTGTTTTTT

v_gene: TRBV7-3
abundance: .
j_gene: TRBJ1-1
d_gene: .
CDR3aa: CASSPDSQTEAFF
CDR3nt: TGTGCCAGCAGCCCAGACAGTCAGACTGAAGCTTTCTTT

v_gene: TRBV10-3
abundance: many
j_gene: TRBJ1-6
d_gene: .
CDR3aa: CAISREGRSNSPLHF
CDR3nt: TGTGCCATCAGTAGGGAAGGACGGTCAAATTCACCCCTCCACTTT

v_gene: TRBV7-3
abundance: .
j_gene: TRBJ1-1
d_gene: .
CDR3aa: CASSGHYTEAFF
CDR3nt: TGTGCCAGCTCGGGACACTACACTGAAGCTTTCTTT

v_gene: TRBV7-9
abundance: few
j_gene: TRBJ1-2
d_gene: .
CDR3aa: CASSETGQIPYGYTF
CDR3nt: TGTGCCAGCAGCGAGACCGGACAGATCCCCTATGGCTACACCTTC

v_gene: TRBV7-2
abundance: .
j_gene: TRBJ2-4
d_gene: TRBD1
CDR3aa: CASSSRQGIDIQYF
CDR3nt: TGTGCCAGCAGCTCCCGACAGGGGATCGACATTCAGTACTTC

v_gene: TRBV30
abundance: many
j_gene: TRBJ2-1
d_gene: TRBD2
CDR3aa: CAWSPLAGANEQFF
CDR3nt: TGTGCCTGGAGTCCGCTAGCGGGGGCCAATGAGCAGTTCTTC

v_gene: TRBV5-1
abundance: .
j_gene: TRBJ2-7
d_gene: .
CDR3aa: CASSPRQESLREQYF
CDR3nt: TGCGCCAGCAGCCCTAGACAGGAATCGTTGCGCGAGCAGTACTTC

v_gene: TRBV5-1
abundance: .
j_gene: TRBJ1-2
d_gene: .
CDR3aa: CASSEQANYGYTF
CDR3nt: TGCGCCAGCAGCGAACAGGCCAACTATGGCTACACCTTC

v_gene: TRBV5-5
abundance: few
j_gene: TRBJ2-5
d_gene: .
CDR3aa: CASSPYLETQYF
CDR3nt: TGTGCCAGCAGCCCGTATCTGGAGACCCAGTACTTC

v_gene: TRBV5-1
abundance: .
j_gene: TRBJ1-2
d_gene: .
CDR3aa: CASRKDFYGYTF
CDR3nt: TGCGCCAGCCGGAAGGATTTCTATGGCTACACCTTC

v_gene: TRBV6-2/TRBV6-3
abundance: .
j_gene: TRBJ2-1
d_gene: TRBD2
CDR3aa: CASSTRGRGVGEQFF
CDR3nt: TGTGCCAGCAGTACCCGTGGGCGGGGGGTCGGTGAGCAGTTCTTC

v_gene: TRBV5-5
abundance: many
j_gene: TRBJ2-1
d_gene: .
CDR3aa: CASSSDDNEQFF
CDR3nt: TGTGCCAGCAGCTCGGATGACAATGAGCAGTTCTTC

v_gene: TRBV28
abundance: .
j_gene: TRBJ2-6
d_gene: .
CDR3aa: CASTGTNSGANVLTF
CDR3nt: TGTGCCAGCACCGGGACAAACTCTGGGGCCAACGTCCTGACTTTC

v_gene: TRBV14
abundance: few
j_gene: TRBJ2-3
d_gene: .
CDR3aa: CASSQLPGIDTQYF
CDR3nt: TGTGCCAGCAGCCAACTTCCAGGGATAGATACGCAGTATTTT

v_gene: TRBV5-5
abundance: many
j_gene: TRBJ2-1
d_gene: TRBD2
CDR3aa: CASSIKTSGGPEQFF
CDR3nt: TGTGCCAGCAGCATTAAGACTAGCGGGGGTCCTGAGCAGTTCTTC

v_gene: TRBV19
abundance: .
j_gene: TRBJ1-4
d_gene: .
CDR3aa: CASGDRPNEKLFF
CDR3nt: TGTGCCAGCGGGGACCGCCCTAATGAAAAACTGTTTTTT

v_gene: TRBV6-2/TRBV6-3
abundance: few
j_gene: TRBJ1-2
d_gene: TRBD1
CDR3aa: CASSLQGAYYGYTF
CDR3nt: TGTGCCAGCAGCTTACAGGGGGCCTACTATGGCTACACCTTC

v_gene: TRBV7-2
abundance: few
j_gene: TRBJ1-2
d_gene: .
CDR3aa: CASSRAAEANYGYTF
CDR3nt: TGTGCCAGCAGCCGAGCGGCGGAAGCTAACTATGGCTACACCTTC

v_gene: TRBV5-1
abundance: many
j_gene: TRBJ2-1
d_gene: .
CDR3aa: CASSPQAGGTYNEQFF
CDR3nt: TGCGCCAGCAGCCCCCAGGCAGGGGGGACCTACAATGAGCAGTTCTTC

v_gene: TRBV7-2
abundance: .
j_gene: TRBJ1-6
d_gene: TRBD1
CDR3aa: CASGGQGRSPLHF
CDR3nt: TGTGCCAGCGGGGGACAGGGGAGGTCACCCCTCCACTTT

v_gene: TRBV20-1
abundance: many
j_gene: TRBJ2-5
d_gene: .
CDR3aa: CSAREVRGQETQYF
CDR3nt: TGCAGTGCTAGAGAGGTGCGGGGCCAAGAGACCCAGTACTTC

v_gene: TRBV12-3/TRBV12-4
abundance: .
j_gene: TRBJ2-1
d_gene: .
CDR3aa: CASTPRWGNEQFF
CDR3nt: TGTGCCAGCACCCCCCGTTGGGGCAATGAGCAGTTCTTC

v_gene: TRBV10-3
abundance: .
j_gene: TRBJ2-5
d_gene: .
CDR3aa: CAISNLGTAGETQYF
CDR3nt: TGTGCCATCAGCAACTTAGGGACTGCAGGAGAGACCCAGTACTTC

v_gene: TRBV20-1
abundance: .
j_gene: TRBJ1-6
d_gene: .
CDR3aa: CSANRQNSPLHF
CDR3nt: TGCAGTGCCAATAGACAGAATTCACCCCTCCACTTT

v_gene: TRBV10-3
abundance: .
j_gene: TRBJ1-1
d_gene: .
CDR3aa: CAIMGTNTEAFF
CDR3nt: TGTGCCATCATGGGGACGAACACTGAAGCTTTCTTT

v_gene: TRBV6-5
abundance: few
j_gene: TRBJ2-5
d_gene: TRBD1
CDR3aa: CASSYTGDRDQETQYF
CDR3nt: TGTGCCAGCAGTTACACGGGCGACAGGGATCAAGAGACCCAGTACTTC

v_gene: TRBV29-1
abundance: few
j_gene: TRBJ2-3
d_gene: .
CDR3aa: CSVAAPGPADTQYF
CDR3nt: TGCAGCGTTGCCGCACCTGGGCCCGCAGATACGCAGTATTTT

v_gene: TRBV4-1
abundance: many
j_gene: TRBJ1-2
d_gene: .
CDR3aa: CASSQKWGDGYTF
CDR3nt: TGCGCCAGCAGCCAGAAATGGGGGGATGGCTACACCTTC

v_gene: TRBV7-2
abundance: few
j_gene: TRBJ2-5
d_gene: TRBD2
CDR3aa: CASSARLAGGARTQYF
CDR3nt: TGTGCCAGCAGCGCGAGACTAGCGGGGGGGGCTAGGACCCAGTACTTC

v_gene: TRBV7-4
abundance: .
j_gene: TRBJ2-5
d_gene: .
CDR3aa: CASSLAEGQKETQYF
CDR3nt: TGTGCCAGCAGCTTAGCGGAAGGACAGAAAGAGACCCAGTACTTC

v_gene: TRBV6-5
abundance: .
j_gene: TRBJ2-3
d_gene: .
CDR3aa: CASSQKGTPNTDTQYF
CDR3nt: TGTGCCAGCAGTCAGAAGGGGACACCAAACACAGATACGCAGTATTTT

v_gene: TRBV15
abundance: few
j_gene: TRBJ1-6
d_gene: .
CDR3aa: CATSLTREQGSPLHF
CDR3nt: TGTGCCACCAGCCTAACTAGAGAACAGGGATCACCCCTCCACTTT

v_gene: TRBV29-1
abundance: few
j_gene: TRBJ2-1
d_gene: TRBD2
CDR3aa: CSVESWETSGGRNEQFF
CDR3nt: TGCAGCGTTGAAAGTTGGGAAACTAGCGGGGGGCGAAATGAGCAGTTCTTC

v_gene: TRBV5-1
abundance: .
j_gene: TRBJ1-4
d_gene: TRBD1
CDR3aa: CASSLTGDDEKLFF
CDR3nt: TGCGCCAGCAGCCTGACAGGGGACGATGAAAAACTGTTTTTT

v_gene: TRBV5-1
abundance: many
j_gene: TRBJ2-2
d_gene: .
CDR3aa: CASSLRNRTNTGELFF
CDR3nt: TGCGCCAGCAGCTTGAGGAACAGGACGAACACCGGGGAGCTGTTTTTT

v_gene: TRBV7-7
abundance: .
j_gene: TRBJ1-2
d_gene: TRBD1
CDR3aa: CASSPKHRGSGYGYTF
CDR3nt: TGTGCCAGCAGCCCGAAGCACAGGGGGTCGGGCTATGGCTACACCTTC

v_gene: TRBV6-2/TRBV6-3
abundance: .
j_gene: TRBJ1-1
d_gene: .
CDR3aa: CASSDTANTEAFF
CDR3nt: TGTGCCAGCAGTGATACGGCGAACACTGAAGCTTTCTTT

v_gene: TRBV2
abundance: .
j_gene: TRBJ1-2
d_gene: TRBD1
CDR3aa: CASSEAPGGGGYTF
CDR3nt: TGTGCCAGCAGTGAAGCGCCAGGGGGCGGTGGCTACACCTTC

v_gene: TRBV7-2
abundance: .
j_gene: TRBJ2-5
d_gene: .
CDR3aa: CASSLDGQGYETQYF
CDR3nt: TGTGCCAGCAGCTTAGACGGGCAGGGATACGAGACCCAGTACTTC

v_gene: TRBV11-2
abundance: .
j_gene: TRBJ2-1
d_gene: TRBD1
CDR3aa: CASRRQGASEQFF
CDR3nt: TGTGCCAGCAGGAGACAGGGGGCGAGTGAGCAGTTCTTC

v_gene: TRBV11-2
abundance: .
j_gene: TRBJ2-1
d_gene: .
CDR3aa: CASSPGSVSYNEQFF
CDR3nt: TGTGCCAGCAGCCCCGGTTCGGTCTCCTACAATGAGCAGTTCTTC

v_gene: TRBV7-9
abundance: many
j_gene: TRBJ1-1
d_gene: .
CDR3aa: CASSLGLGTEAFF
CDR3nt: TGTGCCAGCAGCCTCGGATTGGGCACTGAAGCTTTCTTT

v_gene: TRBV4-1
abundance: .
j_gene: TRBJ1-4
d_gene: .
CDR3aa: CASSQVGRGRSNEKLFF
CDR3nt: TGCGCCAGCAGCCAAGTGGGGCGCGGACGGAGTAATGAAAAACTGTTTTTT

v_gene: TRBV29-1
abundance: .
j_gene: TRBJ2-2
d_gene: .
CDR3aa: CSVDLQGGDGELFF
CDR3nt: TGCAGCGTTGATTTACAGGGTGGTGACGGGGAGCTGTTTTTT

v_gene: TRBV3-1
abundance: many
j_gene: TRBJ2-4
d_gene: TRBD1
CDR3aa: CARPGQGGNIQYF
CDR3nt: TGTGCCAGGCCCGGACAGGGCGGAAACATTCAGTACTTC